These T cell receptor beta chains were read from a single sample in a study of vaccination and CD4 T cells after COVID-19. MiXCR, run by TCRdb on the PCR reads, gives a single entry per CDR3 protein. This table has fewer than 15,000 distinct CDR3 sequences, 61% appearing once. These receptors are not linked to any known antigen. Sequenced material: CD4+ T cells from blood, cultured in vitro. The source of these receptors is a human donor who had recovered from COVID-19. Both conserved end residues are part of each CDR3. D genes are given only for firm matches. The listing skips clone size in some rows; elsewhere it reads once, few, many or a size class.

DNA	CDR3	size	J	V	D
TGTGCCAGCAGCTTAGTGAGCGGGGAGCTGTTTTTT	CASSLVSGELFF	NA	TRBJ2-2	TRBV7-9	NA
TGTGCCAGCAGCTTAGAACAGGGTACGCGACCCCTCCACTTT	CASSLEQGTRPLHF	medium-sized	TRBJ1-6	TRBV7-9	NA
TGTGCCAGCAGCTTTGAAGACAGGGGGCGATTCTCCTATAATTCACCCCTCCACTTT	CASSFEDRGRFSYNSPLHF	once	TRBJ1-6	TRBV7-2	TRBD1
TGTGCCACCAGTGAGTACAGTGATCAGCCCCAGCATTTT	CATSEYSDQPQHF	NA	TRBJ1-5	TRBV24-1	NA
TGCAGTGCTAGAGATCCAGAGAGCAATCAGCCCCAGCATTTT	CSARDPESNQPQHF	NA	TRBJ1-5	TRBV20-1	NA
TGTGCCACCAGTGATCCGTCGCCCGAATGGAGCACCGGGGAGCTGTTTTTT	CATSDPSPEWSTGELFF	NA	TRBJ2-2	TRBV24-1	NA
TGTGCCATCAGTGAGTCAGGGCAGGACGGCTACACCTTC	CAISESGQDGYTF	NA	TRBJ1-2	TRBV10-3	NA
TGTGCCATCAGTGAGTACCTCGAAGGCCGGGGGAGCTACACCTTC	CAISEYLEGRGSYTF	NA	TRBJ1-2	TRBV10-3	NA
TGTGCCAGCAGTTTCACCCCTAACTATGGCTACACCTTC	CASSFTPNYGYTF	NA	TRBJ1-2	TRBV28	NA
TGTGCCAGCAGTACTGGATGGTCCCAGCATTTT	CASSTGWSQHF	NA	TRBJ1-5	TRBV28	NA
TGCAGTGCTAGAGGATATAGCGGGAGGGTCACGGGGAATGAGCAGTTCTTC	CSARGYSGRVTGNEQFF	once	TRBJ2-1	TRBV20-1	TRBD2
TGCAGTGCTAGTCAGGAGACCCAGTACTTC	CSASQETQYF	NA	TRBJ2-5	TRBV20-1	NA
TGTGCCACCAGTGATAGACAGGGGGGTAACACCGGGGAGCTGTTTTTT	CATSDRQGGNTGELFF	once	TRBJ2-2	TRBV24-1	TRBD1
TGTGCCAGCAGCTTTTGGGGACTACAAGAGACCCAGTACTTC	CASSFWGLQETQYF	NA	TRBJ2-5	TRBV5-5	TRBD2
TGTGCCAGCAGTCCCTGGGACAGGGGAGCTGAAGCTTTCTTT	CASSPWDRGAEAFF	NA	TRBJ1-1	TRBV27	TRBD1
TGTGCCAGCAGTTACGGACTAAATCAGCCCCAGCATTTT	CASSYGLNQPQHF	NA	TRBJ1-5	TRBV6-5	NA
TGTGCCAGCAGCCAAGCTCAGGGGAAGAATTCACCCCTCCACTTT	CASSQAQGKNSPLHF	NA	TRBJ1-6	TRBV4-2	NA
TGTGCCAGCAGGCTATCCCACTATAATTCACCCCTCCACTTT	CASRLSHYNSPLHF	NA	TRBJ1-6	TRBV6-1	NA
TGTGCCAGCAGTGAAATAGTCCCCTACGAGCAGTACTTC	CASSEIVPYEQYF	NA	TRBJ2-7	TRBV2	NA
TGTGCCATCAGTGTTAACGACAGGGAACAGCCCCAGCATTTT	CAISVNDREQPQHF	few	TRBJ1-5	TRBV10-3	TRBD1
TGTGCCAGCAGCCCCAGGTGGGGTGTAGGGGGCGCGATGAACACTGAAGCTTTCTTT	CASSPRWGVGGAMNTEAFF	NA	TRBJ1-1	TRBV7-2	TRBD1
TGTGCCAGCAGGCAGGGGAGGACTAATGAAAAACTGTTTTTT	CASRQGRTNEKLFF	NA	TRBJ1-4	TRBV27	NA
TGTGCCAGCAGTTTAGGCAGGCGCCCGACTAACTATGGCTACACCTTC	CASSLGRRPTNYGYTF	NA	TRBJ1-2	TRBV12-3/TRBV12-4	NA